The clone carrying this T cell receptor (beta chain) has just one count. The protocol was immunoSEQ multiplex PCR, while the TCRdb copy is restricted to in-frame clones and leaves out a portion. Here the sample spans 60,000 to 65,000 clones, about 88% being singletons. This sample stems from a study of technical replicates of blood from several donors. Sequenced sample: PBMCs. The sequence derives from a human donor in good health. Some clones in this sample may be carry-over from other donors' samples.

The chain's CDR3 is CASSASSGRATDTQYF. CDR3 sequence (DNA): TGTGCCAGCAGCGCCTCCAGCGGGAGGGCCACAGATACGCAGTATTTT. This rearrangement joins TRBV5-4 to TRBJ2-3, with 10 bases fitting TRBD2. CDR1 is SGHNT and CDR2 is YYREEE in the germline V gene (reference sequence). The CDR3 extends over 16 amino acids. With 4 bases clipped from V and 2 bases from J, the junction kept 7 bases outside the gene matches.